Sequencing of this T cell receptor beta chain was carried out in a study of OX40 agonist ivuxolimab in advanced cancers. About this clone: Its antigen is undetermined.

The assay was immunoSEQ multiplex PCR, and TCRdb's table has in-frame clones only and misses some. The profile shows 9,000 to 15,000 clones, about 80% of them singletons. The germline V gene has CDR1 MNHEY and CDR2 SMNVEV (reference sequence). V lost 2 bases to trimming and J lost 7 bases, with 12 bases between them. The CDR3 runs 13 residues. Study results and limitations: Among the lowest peripheral clonal expansion occurred in 0.1-3.0 mg/kg partial responders. Normalized T-cell clonal expansion was also low in a subset of nonresponders.

Autoimmune disease history or systemic immunosuppression barred patients. This sequence was found in an adult with an advanced solid tumor such as melanoma, head and neck, liver or kidney cancer. The V and J genes are TRBV27 and TRBJ2-7; no definite D call. The material sequenced was CD4+ or CD8+ T cells sorted from blood, taken in a trial of the OX40 agonist ivuxolimab. CDR3 sequence (DNA): TGTGCCAGCAGTTTAACTCCCATTGGGGAGCAGTACGTC. This encodes CASSLTPIGEQYV.